The 28 T cell receptor beta chains below come from one sample, sequenced in a study of CD8 T cells in Susac syndrome. With random hexamers, reverse transcription was performed on roughly 0.45 to 1 ug of RNA. One entry per CDR3 protein, called by TCRdb with MiXCR from the immunoSEQ multiplex PCR reads. The sample comprises approximately 260,000 distinct CDR3 sequences, approximately 95% of which are singletons, and under 0.12% rests with the top ten. Sequenced material: CD4+ T cells from PBMCs. Receptors were obtained from a human donor with Susac syndrome.

The chain employs TRBV4-1 and TRBJ2-7; D is uncertain. The V end lost 2 bases, the J end lost 3 bases, and 11 bases lay between the germline ends. This CDR3 has 14 amino acids. Germline V lookup: CDR1 MGHRA, CDR2 YSYEKL. This chain's CDR3 is CASSQIDARYEQYF. The CDR3 nucleotides are TGCGCCAGCAGCCAAATAGACGCACGCTACGAGCAGTACTTC.

The chain employs TRBV11-2 and TRBJ2-6; D might be TRBD1 (6 bases). V gave up 6 bases and J gave up 0 bases, with 18 bases separating them. Germline loops: CDR1 SGHAT, CDR2 FQNNGV. This CDR3 comprises 18 residues. The CDR3, as DNA: TGTGCCAGCAGTTCAAGGACAGATTTCTCCTCTGGGGCCAACGTCCTGACTTTC. This codes for CASSSRTDFSSGANVLTF.

The V gene is TRBV9, the J gene TRBJ2-5; D possibly matches TRBD1 or TRBD2 (5 bases each). Germline V gene sequence: CDR1 SGDLS, CDR2 YYNGEE. The CDR3 is made up of 14 amino acids. V was shortened by 2 bases and J by 0 bases, with 8 bases between the two germline ends. The CDR3 is CASSVGTYQETQYF. The CDR3 bases are TGTGCCAGCAGCGTCGGGACCTACCAAGAGACCCAGTACTTC.

The rearrangement uses TRBV24-1 and TRBJ2-7, with TRBD1 as a possible D gene (6 bases). CDR1 is KGHDR, CDR2 SFDVKD, per germline. There are 14 residues in the CDR3. The germline V and J ends were trimmed by 3 bases and 2 bases, with 10 bases remaining between them. The CDR3 reads CATSDQGTTYEQYF. CDR3 nucleotide sequence: TGTGCCACCAGTGATCAGGGGACGACCTACGAGCAGTACTTC.

The chain joins TRBV4-2 to TRBJ1-4; D gene uncertain. The CDR3 is 15 amino acids. Trimming shortened V by 2 bases and J by 6 bases, and 13 bases separated the two germline ends. CDR1 LGHNA and CDR2 YNFKEQ come from the germline V gene. CDR3: CASSQTTAADEKLFF. The CDR3 DNA sequence: TGTGCCAGCAGCCAAACTACAGCCGCAGATGAAAAACTGTTTTTT.

The chain links TRBV27 to TRBJ2-5; D assignment may be TRBD1 or TRBD2 (6 bases each). Germline CDR1 MNHEY, CDR2 SMNVEV (reference sequence). The CDR3 runs to 15 residues. The ends were cut back, 0 bases at V and 3 bases at J, with 11 bases in the middle. This CDR3 reads CASSLSAGTKETQYF. The CDR3 DNA is TGTGCCAGCAGTTTATCGGCGGGGACAAAAGAGACCCAGTACTTC.

The V call is TRBV2, the J call TRBJ2-7; tentatively, D is TRBD1 or TRBD2 (5 bases each). Trimming left V 3 bases short and J 2 bases short, with 11 bases between. This CDR3 is built from 14 residues. Looked up from germline, CDR1 is SNHLY and CDR2 is FYNNEI. CDR3: CASSELRGTYEQYF. The CDR3, as DNA: TGTGCCAGCAGTGAGTTACGGGGCACCTACGAGCAGTACTTC.

The chain joins TRBV10-3 to TRBJ1-4; 8 nucleotides agree with TRBD1. V lost 0 bases, J lost 7 bases, and 4 bases stayed unmatched. The CDR3 is 15 residues long. Germline assignment: CDR1 ENHRY and CDR2 SYGVKD. CDR3 residues: CAISESYRGSEKLFF. CDR3 DNA: TGTGCCATCAGTGAGTCGTACAGGGGGAGTGAAAAACTGTTTTTT.

In this sample, this clonotype turned up once. The chain joins TRBV5-1 to TRBJ1-2, with a weak D call TRBD1 (5 bases). There are 14 residues in the CDR3. In germline, CDR1 is SGHRS, CDR2 YFSETQ. V lost 0 bases and J lost 8, with 14 bases in between. CDR3 sequence reads: CASSLAQGVEGYTF. In DNA, the CDR3 is TGCGCCAGCAGCTTGGCTCAGGGAGTAGAAGGCTACACCTTC.

V is TRBV24-1 and J is TRBJ1-2; TRBD1 aligns across 7 bases. CDR3 size: 16 residues. V shed 3 bases and J 0 bases; nucleotides not matched to a gene: 6. Germline V CDR1 and CDR2: KGHDR, SFDVKD. CDR3 nucleotide sequence: TGTGCCACCAGTGATGCCGGGACAGCTACTAACTATGGCTACACCTTC. This gives the protein CATSDAGTATNYGYTF.

The CDR3 DNA reads as TGTGCCAGCAGCCAAGTTGGAGCGACGACCCAAGAGACCCAGTACTTC. Translated: CASSQVGATTQETQYF. The chain is built from TRBV14 and TRBJ2-5; the D is unclear. Trimming stripped 1 base from V and 1 base from J, with 13 bases between. This CDR3 spans 16 amino acids. Germline CDR1 reads SGHDN; CDR2 reads FVKESK.

The J gene is TRBJ2-1, the V gene TRBV9, with TRBD2 identical over 8 bases. V dropped 0 bases and J dropped 0; count of bases not matched to a gene: 2. The CDR3 length is 16 residues. Germline-derived CDR1 and CDR2 are SGDLS and YYNGEE. CDR3 loop: CASSVAGTSSYNEQFF. As DNA, the CDR3 is TGTGCCAGCAGCGTAGCCGGGACTAGCTCCTACAATGAGCAGTTCTTC.

The rearrangement links TRBV7-9 to TRBJ2-1; 15 positions agree with TRBD2. V lost 5 bases to trimming and J lost 3 bases; unmatched junction nucleotides: 8. Germline assignment: CDR1 SEHNR and CDR2 FQNEAQ (reference sequence). The CDR3 is made up of 18 amino acids. The CDR3 DNA follows: TGTGCCAGCAGCAATCGGAGGACTAGCGGGAGGGACTACAATGAGCAGTTCTTC. This encodes CASSNRRTSGRDYNEQFF.

The sample holds one count of this clonotype. This chain uses TRBV20-1 with TRBJ2-5, with a possible D match to TRBD2 (6 bases). V was cut by 2 bases and J by 5 bases, with 12 bases left in between. This CDR3 has 13 residues. Germline V gene sequence: CDR1 DFQATT, CDR2 SNEGSKA (reference sequence). The DNA for the CDR3 is TGCAGTGCTAGACTAGCGACGTCCGAGACCCAGTACTTC. Amino acids: CSARLATSETQYF.

The chain has TRBV7-6 and TRBJ2-6; no firm D call. V gave up 0 bases and J gave up 4 bases, with 10 bases separating them. Germline V gene data show CDR1 as SGHVS and CDR2 as FNYEAQ. CDR3 length equals 16 residues. This chain's CDR3 is CASSLASAAGANVLTF. DNA for the CDR3: TGTGCCAGCAGCTTAGCTTCGGCAGCCGGGGCCAACGTCCTGACTTTC.

This rearrangement joins TRBV7-2 to TRBJ1-5; D gene uncertain. V was cut by 1 base and J by 10 bases, with 14 bases left in between. Per the germline V gene, CDR1 is SGHTA and CDR2 is FQGNSA. The CDR3 totals 14 residues. The CDR3 bases are TGTGCCAGCAGCTTAGTCTCGATGCAGGAACCCCAGCATTTT. Protein: CASSLVSMQEPQHF.

In DNA form, the CDR3 reads TGTGCCACCAGCAGAGATTCGCGCAGTTTTCCTTCAAATGAGCAGTTCTTC. It translates to CATSRDSRSFPSNEQFF. This chain uses TRBV15 with TRBJ2-1; D not resolved. V was pared by 0 bases and J by 7 bases, with 19 bases between. CDR3 length equals 17 residues. CDR1 LNHNV and CDR2 YYDKDF come from the germline V gene (reference sequence).

The chain uses TRBV5-1 and TRBJ2-5, with 8 nucleotides matching TRBD1. With V trimmed by 4 bases and J by 3 bases, 11 bases remained unmatched. The germline gives CDR1 SGHRS, CDR2 YFSETQ. The CDR3 is 16 residues long. This CDR3 reads CASSVSSRGLEETQYF. The CDR3 nucleotides are TGCGCCAGCAGCGTGAGTTCCAGGGGGCTGGAAGAGACCCAGTACTTC.

The chain couples TRBV30 to TRBJ1-2; 9 bases align to TRBD1. The germline V gene encodes CDR1 GTSNPN and CDR2 SVGIG (reference sequence). V lost 1 base, J lost 8 bases, and 2 bases stayed unmatched. The CDR3 spans 12 residues. The CDR3 is CAWSDRGHGYTF. The CDR3 nucleotides are TGTGCCTGGAGTGACAGGGGGCACGGCTACACCTTC.

The chain uses TRBV7-9 and TRBJ1-1; no clear D gene. The germline V and J ends were trimmed by 0 bases and 3 bases, with 11 bases remaining between them. The CDR3 spans 15 residues. Per germline, CDR1 SEHNR and CDR2 FQNEAQ (reference sequence). The CDR3 protein is CASSLAVGRDTEAFF. The CDR3 nucleotides read TGTGCCAGCAGCTTAGCGGTTGGTCGGGACACTGAAGCTTTCTTT.

The V call is TRBV5-6, the J call TRBJ2-5, with TRBD1 as a possible D gene (5 bases). CDR3 length equals 12 residues. The germline gives CDR1 SGHDT, CDR2 YYEEEE. V gave up 2 bases and J gave up 9 bases, with 11 bases separating them. In nucleotides, the CDR3 is TGTGCCAGCAGCTTCTGGGGCACGGCCCAGTACTTC. Translating it yields CASSFWGTAQYF.

The chain couples TRBV7-3 to TRBJ2-1, with D tentatively TRBD2 (5 bases). The CDR3 length is 13 residues. Germline V lookup: CDR1 SGHTA, CDR2 FQGTGA. Trimming took off 7 bases at V and 8 bases at J, with 15 bases between the two ends. The CDR3: CASTRGRPHEQFF. CDR3 DNA sequence: TGTGCCAGCACCCGCGGGCGTCCACATGAGCAGTTCTTC.

The chain joins TRBV7-2 to TRBJ2-7; weak D call: TRBD2 (6 bases). From germline, CDR1 is SGHTA and CDR2 FQGNSA. This CDR3 spans 13 amino acids. V dropped 4 bases and J dropped 3 bases, with 10 bases sitting between them. The CDR3 sequence: CASSSRDLYEQYF. CDR3 DNA: TGTGCCAGCAGCTCGCGGGACCTCTACGAGCAGTACTTC.

The chain couples TRBV20-1 to TRBJ2-3, with 10 nucleotides matching TRBD2. Germline V gene sequence: CDR1 DFQATT, CDR2 SNEGSKA (reference sequence). This CDR3 contains 14 residues. The CDR3 DNA follows: TGCAAGGGATTAGGAGCGGGAGGGGGAGATACGCAGTATTTT. Protein product: CKGLGAGGGDTQYF.

The rearrangement uses TRBV5-1 and TRBJ1-5; tentative D call: TRBD1 (5 bases). Trimming left V 5 bases short and J 3 bases short, with 9 bases between. The germline gives CDR1 SGHRS, CDR2 YFSETQ. The CDR3 covers 13 residues. The CDR3 region has the DNA TGCGCCAGCAGTACAGGCTTCAATCAGCCCCAGCATTTT. This gives the protein CASSTGFNQPQHF.

This chain links TRBV3-1 with TRBJ2-1, with 8 bases matching TRBD1. CDR3 size: 14 residues. Germline V gene sequence: CDR1 LGHDT, CDR2 YNNKEL (reference sequence). With 8 bases clipped from V and 0 bases from J, the junction kept 3 bases outside the gene matches. CDR3 nucleotide sequence: TGTGCCAGCCTTGGACAGGGCTCCTACAATGAGCAGTTCTTC. It encodes CASLGQGSYNEQFF.

This chain joins TRBV11-3 and TRBJ2-2, with 10 bases fitting TRBD1. The V segment lost 3 bases and the J segment 4 bases; nucleotides outside the gene matches: 2. The CDR3 spans 15 residues. CDR1 SGHNT and CDR2 YENEEA come from the germline V gene. This chain's CDR3 is CASSFDRGRTGELFF. As DNA, the CDR3 is TGTGCCAGCAGCTTTGACAGGGGGCGCACCGGGGAGCTGTTTTTT.

The CDR3 loop reads CASSPWESSYEQYF. The CDR3 bases are TGTGCCAGCAGCCCCTGGGAATCGTCCTACGAGCAGTACTTC. V usage is TRBV3-1 and J usage is TRBJ2-7; D is unclear. This CDR3 comprises 14 residues. Per germline, CDR1 LGHDT and CDR2 YNNKEL (reference sequence). V lost 4 bases, J lost 1 base, and 11 bases lay in between.